Shown below are 16 T cell receptor beta chains from a single sample sequenced in a study of spatial heterogeneity in lung cancer (dated by TCRdb to between 2018 and 2020). Sample time point, as interpreted from the label and publication: blood at routine non-recurrence follow-up after resection. To prepare the library, 5' RACE was applied. Sequencing was performed on a NextSeq 500. TCRdb took the public reads, trimmed them with fastp at Q25, ran MiXCR for clone calling and kept in-frame beta chains. Entries are consolidated by CDR3 protein sequence, retaining the most common genes and DNA. The sample table contains approximately 1,200 distinct CDR3 sequences; only one count was recorded for around 25% of them. In total, the top ten clones hold 20% to 25% of the sample. The starting material was PBMCs, obtained at follow-up. The receptors shown here come from a male donor with early-stage non-small cell lung cancer.

The chain has TRBV20-1 and TRBJ2-6, with D unclear. Germline CDR1 is DFQATT and CDR2 is SNEGSKA (reference sequence). V lost 0 bases and J 4 bases, leaving 13 bases between the germline ends. This CDR3 is 16 amino acids long. CDR3 protein: CSARDSTPAGANVLTF. The CDR3 DNA follows: TGCAGTGCTAGAGATTCGACCCCCGCGGGGGCCAACGTCCTGACTTTC.

This clonotype ranks as large. The chain combines TRBV5-1 with TRBJ2-2; D unclear. Germline V gene lookup returns CDR1 SGHRS and CDR2 YFSETQ. The CDR3 extends over 15 amino acids. Trimming stripped 0 bases from V and 0 bases from J, with 6 bases between. The CDR3 DNA is TGCGCCAGCAGCTTGGATTCACCGAACACCGGGGAGCTGTTTTTT. Encoded protein: CASSLDSPNTGELFF.

By sample share, this clonotype is large. The chain combines TRBV19 with TRBJ2-7; D gene unclear. Trimming shortened V by 4 bases and J by 0 bases, and 10 bases separated the two germline ends. This CDR3 is built from 14 residues. Germline V gene sequence: CDR1 LNHDA, CDR2 SQIVND (reference sequence). The CDR3 DNA reads TGTGCCAGTAGTACCCCAGGCGACTCCTACGAGCAGTACTTC. Residues: CASSTPGDSYEQYF. Looking up the rest from reference TRBV19 and TRBJ2-7 gives the full variable domain: DGGITQSPKYLFRKEGQNVTLSCEQNLNHDAMYWYRQDPGQGLRLIYYSQIVNDFQKGDIAEGYSVSREKKESFPLTVTSAQKNPTAFYLCASSTPGDSYEQYFGPGTRLTVT.

Relative to its sample, this clonotype is large. The rearrangement joins TRBV18 to TRBJ1-6; a possible D gene is TRBD1 (6 bases). The CDR3 consists of 12 residues. Germline V gene data show CDR1 as KGHSH and CDR2 as LQKENI. V lost 5 bases to trimming and J lost 8 bases, with 7 bases between them. This CDR3 reads CASSNRDSPLHF. The CDR3 DNA reads TGTGCCAGCTCAAACAGGGATTCACCCCTCCACTTT.

This clonotype is categorized as medium-sized (0.01 to 0.1%). V gene TRBV7-9 combines with J gene TRBJ1-4, with D unresolved. V was clipped by 11 bases and J by 6 bases, with 13 bases between them. The CDR3 is 12 amino acids. Germline V gene lookup returns CDR1 SEHNR and CDR2 FQNEAQ (reference sequence). This CDR3 reads CAAGGLDEKLFF. The CDR3 DNA follows: TGTGCCGCCGGAGGGCTTGATGAAAAACTGTTTTTT.

This clonotype was found once. The rearrangement uses TRBV12-3 or TRBV12-4 and TRBJ2-7; no reliable D call. The V gene lost 4 bases and the J gene lost 5 bases, with 6 bases spanning the gap. CDR3 length: 11 amino acids. The CDR3 DNA sequence: TGTGCCAGCAGTTCCCAGAACGAGCAGTACTTC. Its translation is CASSSQNEQYF.

This rearrangement joins TRBV6-5 to TRBJ1-2; no reliable D call. Trimming left V 5 bases short and J 1 base short, with 23 bases between. The V gene's germline CDR1 is MNHEY and CDR2 SVGAGI. This CDR3 has 18 residues. The CDR3 loop is CASSDWMVHGENNYGYTF. The DNA of the CDR3 is TGTGCCAGCAGTGACTGGATGGTTCACGGGGAAAATAACTATGGCTACACCTTC.

This rearrangement joins TRBV5-4 to TRBJ2-7; tentatively, D is TRBD2 (5 bases). From germline, CDR1 is SGHNT and CDR2 YYREEE (reference sequence). The CDR3 consists of 14 residues. Trimming removed 1 base at V and 7 bases at J, with 15 bases between. CDR3 in DNA: TGTGCCAGCAGCTTGAATCCTAGCATCCGAGAGCAGTACTTC. It translates to CASSLNPSIREQYF.

Many counts were recorded for this clonotype. V and J are TRBV6-5 and TRBJ2-2, with D maybe TRBD2 (5 bases). Between the trimmed V and J ends, which lost 6 bases and 7 bases, there was a span of 15 bases. Germline V lookup: CDR1 MNHEY, CDR2 SVGAGI. This CDR3 contains 14 residues. CDR3 residues: CASSTGITIGELFF. In nucleotides, the CDR3 is TGTGCCAGCAGCACCGGGATAACCATCGGGGAGCTGTTTTTT.

By share, this clonotype ranks as large. The rearrangement joins TRBV6-1 to TRBJ2-2, with a weak D call TRBD1 (6 bases). Germline V gene data show CDR1 as MNHNS and CDR2 as SASEGT. CDR3 length equals 13 residues. Trimming pared 9 bases from V and 0 bases from J, leaving 8 bases between. CDR3 coding DNA: TGTGCCAGTAGACAGGCGAACACCGGGGAGCTGTTTTTT. It encodes CASRQANTGELFF.

Note on this clonotype: A read error may produce the germline difference seen at one junction end. The rearrangement uses TRBV28 and TRBJ2-1; 7 nucleotides align to TRBD2. Germline V gene lookup returns CDR1 MDHEN and CDR2 SYDVKM. The CDR3 totals 14 residues. CDR3 sequence reads: CATSVGTNYNEQFF. CDR3 sequence (DNA): TGTGCCACCAGTGTAGGGACTAATTACAATGAGCAGTTCTTC.

The rearrangement links TRBV28 to TRBJ1-4; no definite D call. The length of the CDR3 is 13 residues. The germline V gene has CDR1 MDHEN and CDR2 SYDVKM. V lost 6 bases, J lost 8 bases, and 13 bases lay in between. The CDR3 is CASRTDLGEKLFF. The CDR3 coding sequence is TGTGCCAGCAGGACCGATTTAGGGGAAAAACTGTTTTTT.

This clonotype was seen a few times. The chain is built from TRBV7-3 and TRBJ2-7; 7 positions agree with TRBD1. With V trimmed by 6 bases and J by 5 bases, 10 bases remained unmatched. Germline loops: CDR1 SGHTA, CDR2 FQGTGA. This CDR3 has 14 amino acids. CDR3 bases: TGTGCCAGCAGTAGAACCGCTGGGACAGACGAGCAGTACTTC. It encodes CASSRTAGTDEQYF.

The V and J genes are TRBV20-1 and TRBJ2-5, with D possibly being TRBD1 (6 bases). This CDR3 comprises 14 residues. Looked up from germline, CDR1 is DFQATT and CDR2 is SNEGSKA (reference sequence). V was shortened by 6 bases and J by 4 bases, with 18 bases between the two germline ends. The CDR3 sequence: CSATQGGAGETQYF. In DNA form, the CDR3 reads TGCAGTGCGACACAGGGTGGGGCGGGAGAGACCCAGTACTTC.

This chain connects TRBV4-1 to TRBJ2-3, with 7 bases fitting TRBD1. Germline V gene lookup returns CDR1 MGHRA and CDR2 YSYEKL. V lost 7 bases to trimming and J lost 1 base; unmatched junction nucleotides: 11. The CDR3 consists of 16 residues. Here the CDR3 reads CASTLRGTAGTDTQYF. In DNA form, the CDR3 reads TGCGCCAGCACCCTCAGGGGGACAGCGGGCACAGATACGCAGTATTTT.

V usage is TRBV3-1 and J usage is TRBJ2-3; no firm D call. V dropped 4 bases and J dropped 1 base, with 15 bases sitting between them. The CDR3 spans 16 residues. CDR1 and CDR2 from the germline V gene are LGHDT and YNNKEL (reference sequence). The CDR3 DNA sequence: TGTGCCAGCAGCCCATGGGCCAAAGATGGCACAGATACGCAGTATTTT. It yields the protein CASSPWAKDGTDTQYF.